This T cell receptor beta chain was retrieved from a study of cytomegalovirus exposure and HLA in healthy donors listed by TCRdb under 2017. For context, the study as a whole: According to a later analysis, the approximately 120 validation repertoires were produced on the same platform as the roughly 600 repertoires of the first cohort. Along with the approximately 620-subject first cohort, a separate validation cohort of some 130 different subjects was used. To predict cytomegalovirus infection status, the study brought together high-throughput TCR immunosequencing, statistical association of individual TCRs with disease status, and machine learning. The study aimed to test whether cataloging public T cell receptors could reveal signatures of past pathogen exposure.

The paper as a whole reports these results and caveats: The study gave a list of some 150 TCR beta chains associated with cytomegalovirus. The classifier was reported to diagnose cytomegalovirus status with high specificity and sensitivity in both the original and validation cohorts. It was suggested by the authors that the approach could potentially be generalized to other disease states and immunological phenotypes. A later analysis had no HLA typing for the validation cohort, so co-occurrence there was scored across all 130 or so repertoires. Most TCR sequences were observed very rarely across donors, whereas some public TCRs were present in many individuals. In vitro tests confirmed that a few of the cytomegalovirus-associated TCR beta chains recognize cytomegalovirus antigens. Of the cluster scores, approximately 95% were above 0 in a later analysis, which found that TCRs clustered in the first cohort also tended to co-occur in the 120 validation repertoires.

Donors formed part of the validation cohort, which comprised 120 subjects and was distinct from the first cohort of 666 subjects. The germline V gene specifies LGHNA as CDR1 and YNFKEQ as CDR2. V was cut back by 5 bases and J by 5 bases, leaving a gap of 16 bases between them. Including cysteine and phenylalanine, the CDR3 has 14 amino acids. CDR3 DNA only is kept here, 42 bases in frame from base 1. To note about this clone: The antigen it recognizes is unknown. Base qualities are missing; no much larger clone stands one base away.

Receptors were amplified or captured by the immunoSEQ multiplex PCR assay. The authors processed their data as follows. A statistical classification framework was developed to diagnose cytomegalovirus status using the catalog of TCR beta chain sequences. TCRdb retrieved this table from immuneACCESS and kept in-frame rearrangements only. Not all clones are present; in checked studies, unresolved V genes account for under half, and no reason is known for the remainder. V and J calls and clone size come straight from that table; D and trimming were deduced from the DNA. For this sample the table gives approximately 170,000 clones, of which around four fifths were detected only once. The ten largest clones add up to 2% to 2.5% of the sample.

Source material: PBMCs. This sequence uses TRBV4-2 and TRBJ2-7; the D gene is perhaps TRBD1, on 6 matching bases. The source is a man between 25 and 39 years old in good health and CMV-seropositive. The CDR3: CASSTATGKDEQYF. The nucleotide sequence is TGTGCCAGCAGCACAGCTACAGGGAAGGACGAGCAGTACTTC.